The T cell receptor beta chain under discussion was sequenced for a study of cytomegalovirus exposure and HLA in healthy donors (TCRdb year 2017). For context, the study as a whole: An earlier analysis of fewer than 750 of the donors reported about 280 Gb of sequence data and around 120 million unique TCR beta sequences obtained from approximately 180 million T cells. HLA typing covered class I and class II loci at four-digit resolution. In addition to the first cohort of approximately 650 subjects, a separate validation cohort of approximately 130 different subjects was used. All discovery cohort repertoires had been generated using a single sequencing platform. In the later analysis, no new phenotypic data were used to find candidate immune exposures; instead, reliance was placed on TCR beta sequences and their occurrence across donors. Of the approximately 400 genotyped donors, 75% to 85% were placed in the genetic ancestry cluster associated with self-reported Caucasian donors. Using immunosequencing, the study profiled T cell repertoires from fewer than 850 subjects and related those repertoires to cytomegalovirus serostatus. Alongside the repertoire data, information on donor age, sex, ethnicity and CMV serostatus was compiled. Among several hundred genotyped donors of the cohort, an average of around 250,000 unique TCR beta nucleotide sequences was sequenced per donor, of which roughly 17% were non-productive. Genome-wide SNP genotypes for about three fifths of the roughly 670 donors were used in a later genetic analysis, which treated that subset as a discovery cohort. Typing coverage varied by locus: about 620-630 donors for A, B, C, DRB1 and DQB1; 500 to 550 for DQA1; about 570 for DPA1; under 490 for DPB1. The study combined high-throughput TCR immunosequencing, statistical association of individual TCRs with disease status, and machine learning to predict cytomegalovirus infection status. A later analysis re-examined previously published TCR beta repertoires from roughly 650 donors and added high-resolution HLA genotyping to investigate patterns of TCR occurrence. Several DR-DQ haplotypes were treated as single units for association and clustering because of strong linkage in the cohort. In an earlier analysis of 550 to 700 of the donors, high-throughput TCR beta sequencing was used to judge whether each TCR beta V gene segment behaved as functional or pseudogenic. The aim of the study was to test whether cataloging public T cell receptors could identify signatures of past pathogen exposure. Around 330 gigabases of sequencing data and 70 million to 95 million unique TCR sequences made up an early release that covered fewer than 650 HLA-typed donors. Here is what the overall study found, with its caveats: In a later analysis, TCR association rates were found to vary across HLA loci, with the most associated TCRs seen for DRB1 alleles and the fewest for HLA-C alleles. A later genetic analysis associated a missense DCLRE1C variant with V-gene and J-gene trimming of TCR beta chains, and an independent cohort replicated the association. Linkage disequilibrium might explain the correlated functional status among segregating V segments, but an unknown experimental factor could not be excluded. The authors suggested that the approach could potentially be generalized to other disease states and immunological phenotypes. A cluster of highly shared sequence variants was judged likely to represent a technical artifact of the sequencing pipeline. In a later analysis, HLA-associated TCR beta chains were found to be more clonally expanded and to have lower generation probabilities than equally common non-associated chains. In both the original and validation cohorts, the classifier was reported to diagnose cytomegalovirus status with high specificity and sensitivity. According to a later analysis, parvovirus B19, influenza, CMV and Epstein-Barr virus appeared linked to several top co-occurrence clusters. In a later analysis, around 15,000 TCR beta sequences were associated with specific HLA alleles at a false discovery rate of 0.05. Assigning TCR associations to individual alleles was difficult when HLA alleles, especially DR and DQ, strongly co-occurred. HLA typing was unavailable for some donors at each locus, so association tests used only the typed subset. CMV serostatus was the only immune exposure information available for the cohort. In the study, some 180 TCR beta chains were listed as associated with cytomegalovirus. In vitro tests confirmed that a few of the cytomegalovirus-associated TCR beta chains recognize cytomegalovirus antigens. A later genetic analysis reported fewer N-insertions in productive TCRs among donors in an Asian-associated ancestry cluster than the roughly 620-donor mean. Presence/absence analyses assumed roughly uniform sequencing depth across donors, an assumption that may not hold. The earlier analysis of 587 of the donors excluded approximately 17 rarely observed V segments, including chromosome 9 orphons, because counts were too low. The 87-base-pair reads could not distinguish some IMGT-functional V segments, including TRBV6-2 and TRBV6-3, so those segments were excluded. Most CMV-associated TCR beta chains appeared to be HLA-restricted in a later analysis, and the HLA associations seemed to be driven largely by CMV exposure. This cohort had only TCR beta chains sequenced, and the lack of alpha or paired-chain data limited which features could be detected. Across donors, most TCR sequences were observed very rarely, whereas some public TCRs were present in many individuals. In an earlier analysis of 587 of the donors, most TCR beta V segments were observed in productive rearrangements about 87% or about 30% of the time, broadly matching IMGT annotations. A further reported finding was that TCR beta sequences accurately predicted the HLA-A and HLA-B alleles for most subjects in the first cohort.

The cohort was made up of 666 healthy bone marrow donors. All cohort members were sampled while nominally healthy, although unrecorded immune exposures were likely present. The donor tested CMV seronegative and was one of the 352 seronegative cohort members. Each donor provided a peripheral blood sample, and peripheral blood mononuclear cells were used for TCR beta sequencing. The Qiagen DNeasy Blood Extraction Kit was used to extract genomic DNA from the blood cell samples. With respect to this clone: Its antigen remains undetermined. Per-base quality was not reported, and no clone a single base away is much larger than it.

Relative to germline, V is 2 bases shorter and J is 5 bases shorter, with 16 bases between their ends. CDR1 and CDR2, looked up from the germline V gene, are SGHDT and YYEEEE. Its CDR3 holds 15 amino acids, cysteine through phenylalanine. Solely the CDR3 DNA is kept, with 45 bases framed from the first base. Libraries came from the immunoSEQ multiplex PCR assay. The multiplex PCR relied on a mix of 60 forward primers for TCR Vbeta segments and 13 reverse primers for TCR Jbeta segments. A multiplex PCR assay on genomic DNA amplified the CDR3 region of rearranged TCR beta genes. Amplified TCR beta libraries were sequenced as 87-base-pair reads on the Illumina HiSeq System. Turning to the authors' computational methods: A later analysis tallied 80 million to 95 million unique TCR beta chains across the 640 or so repertoires, and some 10 million of those chains were shared by two or more donors. Raw reads were error-corrected and collapsed into unique sequences with a nearest-neighbor algorithm that merged closely related sequences to remove PCR and sequencing errors. CDR3 sequences were aligned to IMGT reference sequences to assign V, D and J gene segments. For a sequence to be retained, a match of at least six nucleotides to both a V gene segment and a J gene segment was required. A rearrangement was called productive if the CDR3 had no stop codons and remained in frame with V and J, and every other rearrangement was called non-productive. Following IMGT convention, CDR3 was defined as the stretch from the second conserved V-encoded cysteine up to the conserved J-encoded phenylalanine. In an earlier analysis of some 550 of the donors, sequences lacking an unambiguous match to a single V gene segment were excluded. An earlier analysis of approximately 590 of the donors called V segments functional above 56.7% productive rearrangements and segregating when the between-donor standard deviation exceeded 5%. A statistical classification framework was built to diagnose cytomegalovirus status from the catalog of TCR beta chain sequences. In a later analysis, TCR nucleotide sequences were compared against IMGT/GENE-DB human TR gene sequences so that V and J genes could be assigned. In a later analysis, CDR3 sequences and most-parsimonious VDJ recombination scenarios were assigned using the TCRdist pipeline. In a later analysis, each TCR beta chain was defined by its CDR3 amino acid sequence together with its V-gene family, and reads lacking a unique V-gene family were excluded. A later analysis removed 550 to 700 highly shared, low-generation-probability nucleotide sequences to deal with suspected cross-contamination and a sequencing artifact. In a later analysis, a clonal expansion index was calculated for each public chain from normalized within-repertoire ranks of inferred template counts. In a later analysis, generation probabilities were computed using a VDJ recombination model fitted to out-of-frame rearrangements, and the results were checked against IGoR. In a later analysis, TCR-TCR, TCR-HLA and TCR-CMV co-occurrence was scored with hypergeometric tests, and a repertoire-size bias correction was applied to TCR pairs. In a later analysis, false discovery rates were estimated by permuting HLA or CMV assignments 20 times. A later analysis grouped co-occurring TCRs with DBSCAN, adding TCRdist sequence similarity when clustering within HLA-allele-positive subsets. Repertoires with fewer than 30,000 or more than 120,000 public chains were left out of co-occurrence clustering, as were five repertoires with anomalous nucleotide sharing. TCRdb took this table from immuneACCESS and kept in-frame rearrangements with V and J called. Such tables lack part of the clones; where checked against another copy, unresolved V genes explain under half of the gap, and the rest is unexplained. The D gene and trimming were derived from the DNA, and the V and J assignments and clone size from that table. Present in this sample are 120,000 to 150,000 clones, approximately 82% of which were seen just once. The ten largest clones add up to 1.9% of the sample.

The receptor's source is a woman aged 40 to 55 in good health and CMV-seronegative. The chain joins TRBV5-6 to TRBJ1-2; a tentative D match to TRBD1 spans 5 bases. Specimen: PBMCs. The CDR3 here reads CASSFQDNIGYGYTF. The bases read TGTGCCAGCAGCTTTCAGGACAACATAGGGTATGGCTACACCTTC.